The sequence of this TCR beta chain was determined in a study of a mutant IDH1 vaccine in newly diagnosed glioma. For the study at large: Either 4-6 weeks after radiotherapy alone or alongside temozolomide, vaccination was begun. Standard pretreatment was either radiotherapy, temozolomide, or, for most, radiochemotherapy with temozolomide.

Sample time point: week 35, safety follow-up. Mutant IDH1 20-mer peptide, at 300 ug, made up each vaccine dose, with topical imiquimod. The data were produced by immunoSEQ multiplex PCR, yet TCRdb's version contains in-frame clones alone and is incomplete. In the table there are nearly 55,000 clones, under 90% of which are singletons. As to this clone: The target antigen is unknown.

CDR1 and CDR2 (germline): MDHEN, SYDVKM. Germline trimming cut 3 bases from V and 0 bases from J; bases unmatched to any gene: 4. The CDR3 runs 15 residues. The rearrangement links TRBV28 to TRBJ2-7; TRBD1 aligns across 8 bases. Sequenced here: PBMCs, sampled from a glioma patient whose treatment included an IDH1 peptide vaccine. This receptor was taken from a woman younger than 35 with glioma. CDR3 region: CASSLPRGPSYEQYF. DNA for the CDR3: TGTGCCAGCAGTTTGCCCAGGGGGCCCTCCTACGAGCAGTACTTC.